The rows below give T cell receptor beta chains drawn from one sample of a study of circulating CD8 cells and anti-PD-1 response in melanoma. TCRdb reanalysed the reads using MiXCR and keeps one entry per CDR3 protein. The sample gives about 1,000 distinct CDR3 sequences, 9.7% of which show up once; under 7.5% is in the top ten. The source was CD8+ T cells from PBMCs, collected at baseline or after one month of anti-PD-1 therapy (not recorded which). The receptors here all came from a human donor with melanoma. CDR3s include the opening cysteine and the closing phenylalanine or tryptophan. D genes are given only for firm matches. Size is stated for part of the rows, as once, few or many counts, or as a class when the clone is expanded.

v_gene	abundance	j_gene	d_gene	CDR3aa	CDR3nt
TRBV29-1	large	TRBJ2-7	-	CSVEGGTVSYEQYF	TGCAGCGTTGAAGGGGGAACAGTTTCCTACGAGCAGTACTTC
TRBV28	large	TRBJ2-7	-	CASSLRAAIYEQYF	TGTGCCAGCAGTTTAAGGGCAGCCATCTACGAGCAGTACTTC
TRBV19	few	TRBJ1-1	-	CASSSVNTEAFF	TGTGCCAGTAGTAGTGTGAACACTGAAGCTTTCTTT
TRBV29-1	few	TRBJ2-7	-	CSVERQNYGQYF	TGCAGCGTTGAGCGGCAGAACTACGGGCAGTACTTC
TRBV27	large	TRBJ1-2	-	CASSLTAGGGGGYTF	TGTGCCAGCAGTTTAACGGCCGGGGGCGGGGGCGGCTACACCTTC
TRBV19	few	TRBJ1-1	TRBD1	CASSSPDRGTEAFF	TGTGCCAGTAGTTCCCCGGACAGGGGGACTGAAGCTTTCTTT
TRBV4-1	-	TRBJ2-7	-	CASSHPGQFYEQYF	TGCGCCAGCAGCCACCCCGGACAGTTCTACGAGCAGTACTTC
TRBV14	few	TRBJ2-1	-	CASSQTGTVNRDEQFF	TGTGCCAGCAGCCAGACCGGGACGGTCAACAGGGATGAGCAGTTCTTC
TRBV19	large	TRBJ2-7	-	CASSSPLTDYEQYF	TGTGCCAGTAGTTCCCCCCTAACGGATTACGAGCAGTACTTC
TRBV12-5	medium-sized	TRBJ2-1	TRBD2	CASGPSLAGGLTEQFF	TGTGCTAGTGGCCCTTCACTAGCGGGGGGGCTTACTGAGCAGTTCTTC
TRBV9	large	TRBJ1-6	-	CASSVVPWGEDNSPLHF	TGTGCCAGCAGCGTAGTTCCCTGGGGGGAGGATAATTCACCCCTCCACTTT
TRBV19	-	TRBJ2-1	TRBD2	CASNWGGRARYNEQFF	TGTGCCAGTAACTGGGGCGGGAGGGCGCGATACAATGAGCAGTTCTTC
TRBV27	medium-sized	TRBJ1-2	TRBD1	CASSPGQSYGYTF	TGTGCCAGCAGTCCGGGACAGAGCTATGGCTACACCTTC
TRBV27	large	TRBJ2-7	TRBD1	CASSLGQSYEQYF	TGTGCCAGCAGTTTGGGACAGTCCTACGAGCAGTACTTC
TRBV29-1	medium-sized	TRBJ2-7	-	CSVEADRTSSYEQYF	TGCAGCGTTGAAGCGGATCGCACAAGCTCATACGAGCAGTACTTC
TRBV28	-	TRBJ2-7	-	CASSLGTMAYEQYF	TGTGCCAGCAGTTTGGGGACGATGGCCTACGAGCAGTACTTC
TRBV28	large	TRBJ2-7	-	CASSSNLRQEQYF	TGTGCCAGCAGTTCCAACCTCCGACAGGAGCAGTACTTC
TRBV20-1	medium-sized	TRBJ2-7	TRBD2	CSARPSGTSGIDWGEQYF	TGCAGTGCTAGACCCTCCGGGACTAGCGGGATAGATTGGGGGGAGCAGTACTTC
TRBV5-4	few	TRBJ2-5	TRBD2	CASSLDQLAARETQYF	TGTGCCAGCAGCTTAGATCAACTAGCGGCCAGGGAGACCCAGTACTTC
TRBV21-1	medium-sized	TRBJ1-1	-	CATLGGGVGMNTEAFF	TGTGCCACTCTCGGGGGGGGCGTGGGAATGAACACTGAAGCTTTCTTT
TRBV28	medium-sized	TRBJ2-7	-	CASNALRDLYEQYF	TGTGCCAGCAACGCTCTCAGGGACCTCTACGAGCAGTACTTC
TRBV5-4	medium-sized	TRBJ2-1	TRBD2	CASSLELAGGYEQFF	TGTGCCAGCAGCTTGGAACTAGCGGGGGGCTATGAGCAGTTCTTC
TRBV19	-	TRBJ2-2	-	CASSIGDRPVHSGELVF	TGTGCCAGTAGTATAGGAGACAGGCCCGTACACAGCGGGGAGCTGGTTTTT
TRBV29-1	large	TRBJ1-2	TRBD1	CSVDGGQGVPLRGYTF	TGCAGCGTTGATGGGGGACAGGGGGTTCCCCTTAGGGGCTACACCTTC
TRBV27	medium-sized	TRBJ1-5	-	CASSFGVYQPQHF	TGTGCCAGCAGTTTCGGGGTGTACCAGCCCCAGCATTTT
TRBV19	few	TRBJ1-1	-	CASLIKRNTEAFF	TGTGCCAGTTTGATTAAAAGGAACACTGAAGCTTTCTTT
TRBV19	-	TRBJ1-6	TRBD1	CASGQGASPLHF	TGTGCCAGTGGACAGGGGGCTTCACCCCTCCACTTT
TRBV12-5	large	TRBJ2-3	-	CASGLGLGAGDTDTQYF	TGTGCTAGTGGTTTGGGATTGGGAGCGGGTGACACAGATACGCAGTATTTT
TRBV4-1	large	TRBJ2-3	-	CASSQEGGTDTQYF	TGCGCCAGCAGCCAAGAAGGGGGAACAGATACGCAGTATTTT
TRBV27	medium-sized	TRBJ2-3	-	CASSLVGGPPDTQYF	TGTGCCAGCAGTTTAGTGGGGGGTCCCCCAGATACGCAGTATTTT
TRBV19	large	TRBJ1-5	TRBD1	CASRSTGDGSNQPQHF	TGTGCCAGTAGATCGACAGGGGACGGGAGCAATCAGCCCCAGCATTTT
TRBV27	medium-sized	TRBJ2-1	TRBD2	CASSLVLAGGPGEQFF	TGTGCCAGCAGTTTAGTACTAGCGGGGGGGCCTGGGGAGCAGTTCTTC
TRBV27	large	TRBJ2-7	-	CASSLTGALYEQYF	TGTGCCAGCAGTTTAACGGGGGCCCTCTACGAGCAGTACTTC
TRBV19	medium-sized	TRBJ2-1	-	CASSPLQGNEQFF	TGTGCCAGTAGTCCGTTACAGGGCAATGAGCAGTTCTTC
TRBV19	-	TRBJ1-5	-	CTSILQGGNQPQHF	TGTACCAGTATCCTACAGGGTGGCAATCAGCCCCAGCATTTT
TRBV12-3/TRBV12-4	medium-sized	TRBJ2-6	-	CASSYLTGLANVLTF	TGTGCCAGCAGTTACCTTACTGGGTTGGCCAACGTCCTGACTTTC
TRBV19	medium-sized	TRBJ1-1	TRBD1	CASSIDHRTGENTEAFF	TGTGCCAGTAGTATAGACCACCGGACAGGAGAGAACACTGAAGCTTTCTTT
TRBV27	large	TRBJ2-4	-	CASSYLEERNIQYF	TGTGCCAGCAGCTACCTAGAGGAGAGAAACATTCAGTACTTC
TRBV28	large	TRBJ2-3	-	CATSPPSSSTDTQYF	TGTGCCACATCCCCACCGTCCTCTAGCACAGATACGCAGTATTTT
TRBV27	large	TRBJ2-1	-	CASSSGLLAKWNEQFF	TGTGCCAGCAGTTCGGGTCTCCTAGCGAAATGGAATGAGCAGTTCTTC